This T cell receptor beta chain is drawn from a study of cytomegalovirus exposure and HLA in healthy donors. On this clone: Its antigen is unidentified.

V trimming: 5 bases; J trimming: 5 bases; junction bases outside the gene matches: 4. The CDR3 sequence is 14 residues long. Germline CDR1 is SGHRS and CDR2 is YFSETQ. Study conclusions and caveats: TCR beta V- and J-gene trimming was later associated with a missense DCLRE1C variant. Because they were indistinguishable, some V segments, including TRBV6-2 and TRBV6-3, were excluded.

The study ran its PCR with 60 Vbeta and 13 Jbeta primers. Sequenced by immunoSEQ multiplex PCR; TCRdb stores in-frame clones only, minus some. The repertoire holds roughly 160,000 clones, with over 75% as singletons. The receptor was derived from a man aged 45-60 years in good health and CMV-seropositive. The sequenced sample was PBMCs. V gene TRBV5-1 combines with J gene TRBJ2-2, with 9 bases lining up with TRBD1. The CDR3 coding sequence is TGCGCCAGCAGTTCGGGACAGGGTACCGGGGAGCTGTTTTTT. Encoded protein: CASSSGQGTGELFF.